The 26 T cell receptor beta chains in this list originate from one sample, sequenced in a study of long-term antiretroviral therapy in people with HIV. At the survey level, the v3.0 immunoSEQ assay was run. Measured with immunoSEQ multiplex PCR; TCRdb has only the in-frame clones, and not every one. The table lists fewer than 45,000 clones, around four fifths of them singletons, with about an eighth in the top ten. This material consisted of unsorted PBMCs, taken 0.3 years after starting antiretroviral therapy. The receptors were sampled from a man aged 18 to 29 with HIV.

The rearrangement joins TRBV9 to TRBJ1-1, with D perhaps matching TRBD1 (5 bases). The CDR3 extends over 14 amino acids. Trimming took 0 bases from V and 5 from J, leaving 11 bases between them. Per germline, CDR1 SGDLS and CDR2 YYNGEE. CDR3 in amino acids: CASSVAGAGTEAFF. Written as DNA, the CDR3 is TGTGCCAGCAGCGTAGCTGGGGCAGGGACTGAAGCTTTCTTT. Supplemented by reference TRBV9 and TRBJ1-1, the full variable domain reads DSGVTQTPKHLITATGQRVTLRCSPRSGDLSVYWYQQSLDQGLQFLIQYYNGEERAKGNILERFSAQQFPDLHSELNLSSLELGDSALYFCASSVAGAGTEAFFGQGTRLTVV.

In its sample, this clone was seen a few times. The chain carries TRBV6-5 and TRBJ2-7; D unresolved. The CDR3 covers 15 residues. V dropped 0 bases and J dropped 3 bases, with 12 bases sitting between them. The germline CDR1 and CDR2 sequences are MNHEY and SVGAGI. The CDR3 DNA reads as TGTGCCAGCAGTTACTCGAACGCCGGAAACTACGAGCAGTACTTC. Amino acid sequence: CASSYSNAGNYEQYF.

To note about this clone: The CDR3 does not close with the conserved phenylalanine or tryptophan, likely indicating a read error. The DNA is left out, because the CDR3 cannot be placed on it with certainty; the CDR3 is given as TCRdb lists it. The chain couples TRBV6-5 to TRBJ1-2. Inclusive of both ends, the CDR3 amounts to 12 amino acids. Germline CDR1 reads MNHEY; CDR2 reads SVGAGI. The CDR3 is CASSGLTGPPSY.

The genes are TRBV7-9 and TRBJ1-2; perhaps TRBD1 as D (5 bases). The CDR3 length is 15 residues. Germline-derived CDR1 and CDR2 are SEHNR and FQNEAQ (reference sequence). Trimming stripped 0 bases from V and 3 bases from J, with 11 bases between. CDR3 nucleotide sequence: TGTGCCAGCAGCTTAGCGCTGGGGCCGCACTATGGCTACACCTTC. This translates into CASSLALGPHYGYTF.

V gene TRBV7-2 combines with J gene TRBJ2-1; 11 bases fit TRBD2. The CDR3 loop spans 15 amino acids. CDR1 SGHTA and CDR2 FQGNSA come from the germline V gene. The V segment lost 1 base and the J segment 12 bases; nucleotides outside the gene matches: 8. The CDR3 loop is CASSLGTSGYFGQFF. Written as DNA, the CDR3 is TGTGCCAGCAGCTTAGGGACTAGCGGGTATTTTGGGCAGTTCTTC.

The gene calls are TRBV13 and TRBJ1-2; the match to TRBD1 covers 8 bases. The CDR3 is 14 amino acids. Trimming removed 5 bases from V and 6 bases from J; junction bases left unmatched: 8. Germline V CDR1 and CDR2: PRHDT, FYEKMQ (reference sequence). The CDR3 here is CASSVRTGWNGYTF. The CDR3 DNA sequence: TGTGCCAGCAGCGTGAGGACAGGGTGGAATGGCTACACCTTC.

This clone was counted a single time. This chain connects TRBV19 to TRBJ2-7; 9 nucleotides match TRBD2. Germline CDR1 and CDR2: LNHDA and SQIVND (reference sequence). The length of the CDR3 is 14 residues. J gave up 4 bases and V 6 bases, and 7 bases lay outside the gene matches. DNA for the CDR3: TGTGCCAGTAGGCTTAGCGGGAGTTCTTACGAGCAGTACTTC. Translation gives CASRLSGSSYEQYF.

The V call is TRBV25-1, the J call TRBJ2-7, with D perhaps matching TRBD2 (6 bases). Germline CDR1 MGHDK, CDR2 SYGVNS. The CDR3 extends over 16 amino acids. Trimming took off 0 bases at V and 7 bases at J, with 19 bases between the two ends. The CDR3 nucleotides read TGTGCCAGCAGTGAATATTTCCGTGACGGGGGAGGAGAGCAGTACTTC. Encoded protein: CASSEYFRDGGGEQYF.

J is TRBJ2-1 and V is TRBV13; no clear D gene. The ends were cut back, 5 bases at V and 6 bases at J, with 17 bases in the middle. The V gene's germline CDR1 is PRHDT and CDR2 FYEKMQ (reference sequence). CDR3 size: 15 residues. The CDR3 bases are TGTGCCAGCAGCAGTCCTCCACATGACTCCAATGAGCAGTTCTTC. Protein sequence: CASSSPPHDSNEQFF.

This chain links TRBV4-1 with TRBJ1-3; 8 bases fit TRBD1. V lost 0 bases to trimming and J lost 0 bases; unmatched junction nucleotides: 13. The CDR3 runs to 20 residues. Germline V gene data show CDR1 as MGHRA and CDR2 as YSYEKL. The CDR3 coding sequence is TGCGCCAGCAGCCAAGATGGGCCCGGGACAGGACTTATCTCTGGAAACACCATATATTTT. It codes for CASSQDGPGTGLISGNTIYF.

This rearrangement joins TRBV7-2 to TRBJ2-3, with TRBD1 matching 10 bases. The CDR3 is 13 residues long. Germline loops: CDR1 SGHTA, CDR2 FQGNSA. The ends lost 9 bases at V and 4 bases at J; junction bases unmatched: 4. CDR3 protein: CASETGGADTQYF. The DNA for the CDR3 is TGTGCCAGTGAGACAGGGGGCGCAGATACGCAGTATTTT.

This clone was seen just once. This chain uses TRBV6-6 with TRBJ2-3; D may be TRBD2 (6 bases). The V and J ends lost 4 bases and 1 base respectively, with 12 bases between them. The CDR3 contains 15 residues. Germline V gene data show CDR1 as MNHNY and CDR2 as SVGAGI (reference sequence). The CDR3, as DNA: TGTGCCAGCAGTTTGTGGGGCGGGGGCACAGATACGCAGTATTTT. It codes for CASSLWGGGTDTQYF.

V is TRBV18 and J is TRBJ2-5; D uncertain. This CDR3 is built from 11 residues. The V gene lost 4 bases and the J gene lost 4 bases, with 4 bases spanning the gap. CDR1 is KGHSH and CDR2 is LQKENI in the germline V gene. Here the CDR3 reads CASSRRETQYF. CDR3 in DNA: TGTGCCAGCTCACGGCGAGAGACCCAGTACTTC.

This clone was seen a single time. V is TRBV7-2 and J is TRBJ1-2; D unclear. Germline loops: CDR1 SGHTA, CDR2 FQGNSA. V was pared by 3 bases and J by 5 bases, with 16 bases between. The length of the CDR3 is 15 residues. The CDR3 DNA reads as TGTGCCAGCAGCTTGGAATTCAACGGACGGTATGGCTACACCTTC. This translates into CASSLEFNGRYGYTF.

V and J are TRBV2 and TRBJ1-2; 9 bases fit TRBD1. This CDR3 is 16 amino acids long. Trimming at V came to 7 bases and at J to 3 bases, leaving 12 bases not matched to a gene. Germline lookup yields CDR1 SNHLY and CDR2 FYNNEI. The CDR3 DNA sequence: TGTGCCAGCACGTCGGGACAGGGCCGGTACTACTATGGCTACACCTTC. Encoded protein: CASTSGQGRYYYGYTF.

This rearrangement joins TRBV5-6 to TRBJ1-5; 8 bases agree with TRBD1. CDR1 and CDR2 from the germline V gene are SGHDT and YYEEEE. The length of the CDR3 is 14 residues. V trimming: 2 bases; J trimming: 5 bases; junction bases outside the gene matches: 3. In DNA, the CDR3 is TGTGCCAGCAGCTTTCAGGGGGCTTATCAGCCCCAGCATTTT. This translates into CASSFQGAYQPQHF.

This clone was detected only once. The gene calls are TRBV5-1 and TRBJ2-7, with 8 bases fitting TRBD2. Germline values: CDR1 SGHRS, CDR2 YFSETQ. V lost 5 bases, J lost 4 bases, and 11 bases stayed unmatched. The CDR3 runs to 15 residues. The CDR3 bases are TGCGCCAGCAGTGTCCTGGCGGGAGGTCGGTACGAGCAGTACTTC. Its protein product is CASSVLAGGRYEQYF.

CDR3 loop: CASSLGSYNEQFF. In nucleotides, the CDR3 is TGTGCCAGCAGCTTAGGCAGTTACAATGAGCAGTTCTTC. The chain joins TRBV7-9 to TRBJ2-1; no clear D. CDR1 and CDR2 from the germline V gene are SEHNR and FQNEAQ (reference sequence). The CDR3 totals 13 residues. Trimming pared 1 base from V and 4 bases from J, leaving 5 bases between.

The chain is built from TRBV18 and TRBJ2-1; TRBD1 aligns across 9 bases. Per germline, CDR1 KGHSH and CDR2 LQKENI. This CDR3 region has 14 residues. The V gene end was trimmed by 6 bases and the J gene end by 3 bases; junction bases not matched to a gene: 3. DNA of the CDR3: TGTGCCAGCTCCAGGGGACAGGGCTACAATGAGCAGTTCTTC. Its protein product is CASSRGQGYNEQFF.

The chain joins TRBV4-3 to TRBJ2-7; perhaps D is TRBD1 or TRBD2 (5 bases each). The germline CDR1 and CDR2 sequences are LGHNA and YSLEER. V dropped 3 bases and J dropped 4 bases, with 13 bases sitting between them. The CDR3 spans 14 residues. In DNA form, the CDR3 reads TGCGCCAGCAGCCAGGGGACCTCTAGATACGAGCAGTACTTC. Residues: CASSQGTSRYEQYF.

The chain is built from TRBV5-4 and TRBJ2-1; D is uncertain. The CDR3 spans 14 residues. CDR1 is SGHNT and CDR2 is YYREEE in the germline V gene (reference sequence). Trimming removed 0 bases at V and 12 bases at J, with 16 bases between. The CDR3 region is CASSLESKEIGQFF. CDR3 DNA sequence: TGTGCCAGCAGCTTGGAAAGTAAGGAAATAGGGCAGTTCTTC.

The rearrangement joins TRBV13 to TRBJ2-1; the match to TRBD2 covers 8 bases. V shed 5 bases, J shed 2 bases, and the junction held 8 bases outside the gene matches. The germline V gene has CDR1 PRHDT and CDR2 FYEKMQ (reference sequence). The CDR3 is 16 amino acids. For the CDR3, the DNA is TGTGCCAGCAGCCCCTACGGGGGGGCCACCTACAATGAGCAGTTCTTC. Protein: CASSPYGGATYNEQFF.

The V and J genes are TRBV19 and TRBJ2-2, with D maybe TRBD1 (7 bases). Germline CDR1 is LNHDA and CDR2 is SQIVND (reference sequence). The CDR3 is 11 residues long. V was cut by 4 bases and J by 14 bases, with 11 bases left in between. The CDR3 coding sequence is TGTGCCAGTAGTACAGGGGGGTATCTGTTTTTT. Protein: CASSTGGYLFF.

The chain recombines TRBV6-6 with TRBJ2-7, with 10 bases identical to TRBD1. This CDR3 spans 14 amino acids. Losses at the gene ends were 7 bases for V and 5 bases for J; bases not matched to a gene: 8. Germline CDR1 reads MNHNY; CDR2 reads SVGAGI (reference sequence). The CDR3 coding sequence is TGTGCCAGCATCCCTACCGGGACAGGGGACGAGCAGTACTTC. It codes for CASIPTGTGDEQYF.

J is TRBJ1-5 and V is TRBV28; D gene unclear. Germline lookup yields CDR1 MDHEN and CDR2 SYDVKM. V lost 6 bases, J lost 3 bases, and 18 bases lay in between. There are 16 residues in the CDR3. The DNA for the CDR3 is TGTGCCAGCAGCTACTCCGCGGGAATCCACAATCAGCCCCAGCATTTT. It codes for CASSYSAGIHNQPQHF.

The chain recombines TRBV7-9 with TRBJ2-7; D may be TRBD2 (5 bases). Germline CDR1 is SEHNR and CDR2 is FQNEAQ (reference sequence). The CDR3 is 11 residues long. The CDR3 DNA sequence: TGTGGCACCCACGCGGGCTACGAGCAGTACTTC. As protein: CGTHAGYEQYF.